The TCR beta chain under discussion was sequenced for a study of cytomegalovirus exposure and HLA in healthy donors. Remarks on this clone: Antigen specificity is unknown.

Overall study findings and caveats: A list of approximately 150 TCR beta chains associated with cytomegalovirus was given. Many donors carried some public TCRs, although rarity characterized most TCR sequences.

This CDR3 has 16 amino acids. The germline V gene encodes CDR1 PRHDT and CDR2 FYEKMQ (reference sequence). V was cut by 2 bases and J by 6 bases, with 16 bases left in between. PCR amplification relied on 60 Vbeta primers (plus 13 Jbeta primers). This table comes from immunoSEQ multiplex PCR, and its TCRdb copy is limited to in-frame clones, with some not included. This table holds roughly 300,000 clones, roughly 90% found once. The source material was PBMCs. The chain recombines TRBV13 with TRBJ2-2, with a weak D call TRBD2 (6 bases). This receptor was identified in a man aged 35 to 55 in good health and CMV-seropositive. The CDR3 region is CASSLRKGGVPGELFF. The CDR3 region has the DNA TGTGCCAGCAGCTTAAGGAAGGGCGGGGTCCCCGGGGAGCTGTTTTTT.